The rows below give T cell receptor beta chains drawn from one sample of a study of blood T cell repertoires in COVID-19. TCRdb's table, derived via immunoSEQ multiplex PCR, lists solely in-frame clones and lacks some. The sample contains over 150,000 clones, about 83% of which appear only once. Sequencing was done on a sample of peripheral blood. The receptor set was obtained from an elderly woman with acute or convalescent COVID-19. Both conserved end residues are part of each CDR3.

>TRBJ1-2|TRBV30
CAWSVPPGASYGYTF
>TRBJ2-5|TRBV7-2
CASSPIGRETQYF
>TRBJ1-3|TRBV29-1
CSVALRTPGNTIYF
>TRBJ2-5|TRBV7-6
CASSLLLAGSGETQYF
>TRBJ2-5|TRBV19
CASSKASGVQETQYF
>TRBJ2-5|TRBV19
CASSIGLAYQETQYF
>TRBJ1-1|TRBV29-1
CSVAGQGEAFF
>TRBJ1-4|TRBV2
CASSVDRPGQTTNEKLFF
>TRBJ2-7|TRBV19
CASSITSAAYEQYF
>TRBJ1-5|TRBV10-1
CASSEAGLPQHF
>TRBJ1-2|TRBV30
CAWNLGGYGYTF
>TRBJ2-5|TRBV7-6
CASSLVGSGLPGEETQYF
>TRBJ1-5|TRBV19
CASTPNRDRDQPQHF
>TRBJ1-1|TRBV6-5
CASSATGRNTEAFF
>TRBJ1-2|TRBV5-1
CASSGGNYGYTF
>TRBJ1-4|TRBV5-4
CASSSQETNEKLFF
>TRBJ2-7|TRBV28
CASSLVASSYEQYF
>TRBJ2-7|TRBV2
CASTEEAFKGSKSSEQYF
>TRBJ2-3|TRBV28
CASRKRGRTDTQYF
>TRBJ1-2|TRBV5-4
CASSLGQNYGYTF
>TRBJ2-2|TRBV6-6
CASSPGGWDGELFF
>TRBJ1-2|TRBV28
CASSPFYGRVDNYGYTF
>TRBJ2-7|TRBV7-9
CASSPGRQLAYEQYF